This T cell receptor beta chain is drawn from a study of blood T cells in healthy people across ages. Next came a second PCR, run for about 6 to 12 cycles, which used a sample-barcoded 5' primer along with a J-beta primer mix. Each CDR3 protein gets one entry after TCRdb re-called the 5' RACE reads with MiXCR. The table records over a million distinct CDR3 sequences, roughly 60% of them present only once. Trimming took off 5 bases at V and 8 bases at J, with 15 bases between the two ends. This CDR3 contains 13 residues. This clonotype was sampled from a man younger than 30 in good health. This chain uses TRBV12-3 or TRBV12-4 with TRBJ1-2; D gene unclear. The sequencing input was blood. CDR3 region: CASSNSVDLGYTF. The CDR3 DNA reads TGTGCCAGCAGTAACTCAGTGGACCTGGGCTACACCTTC.